Shown below are 21 T cell receptor beta chains from a single sample sequenced in a study of T cell clonality in common variable immunodeficiency. Overall study results and limits: Reportedly, TCR beta sequences from common variable immunodeficiency showed fewer deletions and N-nucleotide insertions.

These TCRs' antigens remain unknown. The data were produced by immunoSEQ multiplex PCR, yet TCRdb's version contains in-frame clones alone and is incomplete. Recorded here are approximately 20,000 clones, with no singletons, and the ten leading clones hold approximately 24%. Sequenced sample: peripheral blood mononuclear cells. Receptors were obtained from a human donor with common variable immunodeficiency.

This clone has just a few counts. The sequence runs out 3 residues before the end of the CDR3; the remainder is reconstructed from the germline J gene. The rearrangement uses TRBV29-1 and TRBJ2-3, with TRBD2 matching over 14 bases. J was trimmed by 0 bases and V by 6 bases; bases with no gene match: 8. Germline CDR1 reads SQVTM; CDR2 reads ANQGSEA. The CDR3 is made up of 17 amino acids. The CDR3 is CSVSGTSGRTSTDTQYF. The DNA read from the CDR3 is TGCAGCGTCTCCGGGACTAGCGGGAGAACTAGCACAGATACG.

This clone was seen only a few times. The CDR3 is cut off 3 residues early in the read; its end comes from the germline J gene. The chain combines TRBV7-6 with TRBJ2-7, with 9 bases identical to TRBD1. The CDR3 has 15 residues. With V trimmed by 2 bases and J by 4 bases, 6 bases remained unmatched. The germline CDR1 and CDR2 sequences are SGHVS and FNYEAQ. The CDR3 loop is CASSLTGTGQYEQYF. The covered CDR3 bases are TGTGCCAGCAGCTTAACCGGGACAGGGCAGTACGAG.

This clone appeared a few times. The DNA ends 3 residues before the CDR3 does, and the rest of the CDR3 is filled in from the germline J gene. The rearrangement joins TRBV20-1 to TRBJ2-1, with D uncertain. This CDR3 has 14 amino acids. Germline V gene data show CDR1 as DFQATT and CDR2 as SNEGSKA (reference sequence). V was shortened by 0 bases and J by 6 bases, with 12 bases between the two germline ends. CDR3 protein: CSARDWIGSNEQFF. The DNA read from the CDR3 is TGCAGTGCTAGAGATTGGATAGGGTCCAATGAG.

The table lists this clone with a few counts. The CDR3 end falls 3 residues outside the read, so it is completed with the germline J gene. The genes are TRBV19 and TRBJ1-1; 7 bases line up with TRBD1. The CDR3 sequence is 14 residues long. V gave up 5 bases and J gave up 4 bases; unmatched junction bases: 7. Germline CDR1 reads LNHDA; CDR2 reads SQIVND (reference sequence). CDR3 loop: CASSYRGRGTEAFF. The CDR3 bases that were read are TGTGCCAGTAGTTACAGGGGAAGGGGCACTGAA.

In its sample, this clone was seen a few times. The sequence runs out 3 residues before the end of the CDR3; the remainder is reconstructed from the germline J gene. J is TRBJ1-6 and V is TRBV19; perhaps TRBD1 as D (5 bases). V was trimmed by 2 bases and J by 7 bases, leaving 18 bases between them. Per germline, CDR1 LNHDA and CDR2 SQIVND (reference sequence). The CDR3 loop spans 17 amino acids. The chain's CDR3 is CASSIPTARSLNSPLHF. CDR3 DNA (partial): TGTGCCAGTAGTATACCGACAGCAAGAAGCCTAAATTCACCC.

The DNA read from the CDR3 is TGTGCCAGCAGTGAAACTAGCGGGGGGCGGGAGACC. The encoded protein is CASSETSGGRET. The complete CDR3 protein is CASSETSGGRETQYF. J is TRBJ2-5 and V is TRBV2; 12 bases fit TRBD2. The sequenced fragment ends 3 residues before the CDR3 boundary, so the rest is inferred from the germline J gene. The V gene end was trimmed by 2 bases and the J gene end by 5 bases; junction bases not matched to a gene: 3. CDR1 is SNHLY and CDR2 is FYNNEI in the germline V gene. This CDR3 is 15 amino acids long.

CDR3: CASSLLGDGGELFF. The sequenced part of the CDR3 DNA is TGTGCCAGCAGCTTACTAGGAGATGGCGGGGAG. V is TRBV7-2 and J is TRBJ2-2, with unresolved D. The CDR3 end lies 3 residues beyond the end of the read and is filled in from the germline J gene. V was cut by 2 bases and J by 7 bases, with 11 bases left in between. Germline V gene lookup returns CDR1 SGHTA and CDR2 FQGNSA. The CDR3 is made up of 14 amino acids.

This clone was recorded many times. The read finishes 3 residues shy of the CDR3 end, and the germline J gene is used to complete it. The genes are TRBV6-2 or TRBV6-3 and TRBJ2-5; D is ambiguous. Germline CDR1 and CDR2: MNHEY and SVGEGT. Trimming left V 4 bases short and J 3 bases short, with 9 bases between. CDR3 length: 13 amino acids. The covered CDR3 bases are TGTGCCAGCAGTTTTGGCCAGAAAGAGACC. It is translated as CASSFGQKET. In full, the CDR3 is CASSFGQKETQYF.

As to this clone: The read halts 3 residues ahead of the CDR3 end, with the missing end drawn from the germline J gene. This chain connects TRBV7-9 to TRBJ1-6; 8 bases line up with TRBD1. Germline V gene data show CDR1 as SEHNR and CDR2 as FQNEAQ (reference sequence). The CDR3 loop spans 14 amino acids. V dropped 6 bases and J dropped 10; count of bases not matched to a gene: 8. The CDR3 bases that were read are TGTGCCAGCAGACCAGGGACAGGCGGATCACCC. Protein sequence: CASRPGTGGSP. The CDR3 in full is CASRPGTGGSPLHF.

In this sample, this clone turned up a few times. Read data end 3 residues before the CDR3 end; the end is taken from the germline J gene. This chain connects TRBV6-2 or TRBV6-3 to TRBJ1-5; tentatively, D is TRBD1 (6 bases). Germline V gene lookup returns CDR1 MNHEY and CDR2 SVGEGT. This CDR3 is built from 16 residues. The V end was cut by 5 bases, the J end by 1 base, with 15 bases between. CDR3 DNA, as far as it was read: TGTGCCAGCAGTAAAATCGGACAGTTCAGCAATCAGCCC. Translated, it gives CASSKIGQFSNQP. The entire CDR3 sequence reads CASSKIGQFSNQPQHF.

At least ten counts were recorded for this clone. The observed sequence ends 3 residues before the CDR3 terminus, with the missing tail filled in from the germline J gene. The chain carries TRBV13 and TRBJ2-5, with 14 nucleotides matching TRBD2. This CDR3 is 20 amino acids long. Trimming cost V 5 bases and J 4 bases; bases outside gene matches: 18. The germline V gene has CDR1 PRHDT and CDR2 FYEKMQ (reference sequence). The CDR3 spells CASSPTSGTSGSWAGETQYF. Incomplete CDR3 DNA: TGTGCCAGCAGCCCCACATCCGGGACTAGCGGGAGTTGGGCTGGAGAGACC.

Points on this clone: The CDR3 is cut off 3 residues early in the read; its end comes from the germline J gene. This sequence joins TRBV2 and TRBJ2-5, with 9 bases that match TRBD2. The ends lost 10 bases at V and 3 bases at J; junction bases unmatched: 6. This CDR3 comprises 13 residues. Germline V CDR1 and CDR2: SNHLY, FYNNEI. The chain's CDR3 is CAKQSGGKETQYF. The sequenced CDR3 bases are TGTGCCAAACAAAGCGGGGGGAAAGAGACC. Variable domain in full (rest from reference TRBV2 and TRBJ2-5): EPEVTQTPSHQVTQMGQEVILRCVPISNHLYFYWYRQILGQKVEFLVSFYNNEISEKSEIFDDQFSVERPDGSNFTLKIRSTKLEDSAMYFCAKQSGGKETQYFGPGTRLLVL.

Comments on this clone: Read data end 3 residues before the CDR3 end; the end is taken from the germline J gene. This sequence joins TRBV7-3 and TRBJ2-5; no clear D gene. Trimming left V 2 bases short and J 5 bases short, with 9 bases between. The CDR3 sequence is 13 residues long. CDR1 SGHTA and CDR2 FQGTGA come from the germline V gene. Here the CDR3 reads CASSLSEQETQYF. Partial CDR3 DNA: TGTGCCAGCAGCTTATCAGAACAGGAGACC.

For this clone: The CDR3 end lies 3 residues beyond the end of the read and is filled in from the germline J gene. The V and J genes are TRBV7-9 and TRBJ2-7; tentative D call: TRBD1 (6 bases). The V and J ends lost 2 bases and 2 bases respectively, with 13 bases between them. Germline V lookup: CDR1 SEHNR, CDR2 FQNEAQ (reference sequence). The CDR3 consists of 15 residues. The sequenced CDR3 bases are TGTGCCAGCAGCTTATTAGGACAGATGACCTACGAG. Protein product: CASSLLGQMTYE. In full, the CDR3 reads CASSLLGQMTYEQYF. The full variable domain, its missing parts supplied by reference TRBV7-9 and TRBJ2-7, is DTGVSQNPRHKITKRGQNVTFRCDPISEHNRLYWYRQTLGQGPEFLTYFQNEAQLEKSRLLSDRFSAERPKGSFSTLEIQRTEQGDSAMYLCASSLLGQMTYEQYFGPGTRLTVT.

On this clone itself: The read ends 3 residues early relative to the CDR3; the germline J gene fills the gap. The rearrangement uses TRBV7-9 and TRBJ2-7; 9 nucleotides agree with TRBD2. CDR3 length: 15 residues. V lost 4 bases, J lost 2 bases, and 6 bases stayed unmatched. Germline V gene data show CDR1 as SEHNR and CDR2 as FQNEAQ (reference sequence). The CDR3 DNA, read in part, is TGTGCCAGCAGCTCCTTTCTAGCGGGACCCTACGAG. Amino acids: CASSSFLAGPYE. The full CDR3 is CASSSFLAGPYEQYF.

Comments on this clone: The DNA ends 3 residues before the CDR3 does, and the rest of the CDR3 is filled in from the germline J gene. The chain has TRBV7-9 and TRBJ1-3, with no clear D. V lost 7 bases and J lost 2, with 12 bases in between. This CDR3 comprises 14 residues. Germline CDR1 SEHNR, CDR2 FQNEAQ (reference sequence). CDR3 DNA (partial): TGTGCCAGCACCAACCAGGCCCCTGGAAACACC. Amino acids: CASTNQAPGNT. The full CDR3 is CASTNQAPGNTIYF.

On this clone: Read data end 3 residues before the CDR3 end; the end is taken from the germline J gene. The chain has TRBV19 and TRBJ2-4, with D unclear. Germline-derived CDR1 and CDR2 are LNHDA and SQIVND (reference sequence). V lost 4 bases and J 0 bases, leaving 16 bases between the germline ends. This CDR3 has 17 residues. The CDR3 is CASSSPVNYLAKNIQYF. The DNA read from the CDR3 is TGTGCCAGTAGTAGTCCAGTAAACTATCTAGCCAAAAACATT.

Only a few counts were recorded for this clone. Coverage ceases 3 residues before the CDR3 finishes, and the germline J gene fills in the end. The chain links TRBV6-2 or TRBV6-3 to TRBJ2-7; TRBD1 might be the D (7 bases). The CDR3 extends over 15 amino acids. Germline loops: CDR1 MNHEY, CDR2 SVGEGT. V was shortened by 5 bases and J by 1 base, with 15 bases between the two germline ends. CDR3 DNA (partial): TGTGCCAGCAGTACGAGGGGGGACAGTTCCTACGAG. Translated: CASSTRGDSSYE. The whole CDR3 sequence reads CASSTRGDSSYEQYF.

This clone has a count of ten or more. Sequencing ends 3 residues short of the CDR3 end; the germline J gene provides the rest. V gene TRBV5-1 combines with J gene TRBJ1-3, with D uncertain. The CDR3 has 14 amino acids. Germline CDR1 SGHRS, CDR2 YFSETQ. Trimming shortened V by 7 bases and J by 0 bases, and 11 bases separated the two germline ends. CDR3 DNA, as far as it was read: TGCGCCAGCCGATCAGTTTTCTCTGGAAACACC. Protein: CASRSVFSGNT. The complete CDR3 sequence is CASRSVFSGNTIYF.

In the case of this clone: The read gets to within 3 residues of the CDR3 end, and the germline J gene fills in the rest. The J gene is TRBJ1-4, the V gene TRBV18; TRBD1 aligns across 7 bases. The V gene end was trimmed by 3 bases and the J gene end by 10 bases; junction bases not matched to a gene: 11. The CDR3 totals 15 residues. CDR1 is KGHSH, CDR2 LQKENI, per germline. The CDR3 sequence is CASSPDRLLSGKLFF. The part of the CDR3 DNA that was read is TGTGCCAGCTCACCGGACAGGCTATTGTCTGGAAAA.

This clone showed up just a few times. The read is 3 residues too short to cover the CDR3 end, so that end is filled in from the germline J gene. This chain connects TRBV6-2 or TRBV6-3 to TRBJ1-5; 9 bases are a match to TRBD1. Per the germline V gene, CDR1 is MNHEY and CDR2 is SVGEGT. This CDR3 region has 15 residues. Trimming at V came to 2 bases and at J to 6 bases, leaving 5 bases not matched to a gene. The covered CDR3 bases are TGTGCCAGCAGTTACGGGGACAGGGAAATTCAGCCC. It translates to CASSYGDREIQP. The whole CDR3 sequence is CASSYGDREIQPQHF.